Below, 8 T cell receptor beta chains from the same sample are listed, as sequenced in a study of cytomegalovirus exposure and HLA in healthy donors. Both 60 Vbeta primers and 13 Jbeta primers went into the PCR. Measured with immunoSEQ multiplex PCR; TCRdb has only the in-frame clones, and not every one. The table has fewer than 25,000 clones, around 73% seen once. The sample consisted of PBMCs. The receptors come from a man aged 60 to 75 in good health and CMV-seronegative.

This chain uses TRBV11-2 with TRBJ2-3; 8 positions match TRBD2. The germline V gene has CDR1 SGHAT and CDR2 FQNNGV. The V and J ends lost 5 bases and 2 bases, in that order; junction bases with no gene match: 9. The CDR3 is 16 residues long. CDR3 DNA sequence: TGTGCCAGCAGCCCCGTCTTAGCGGGGTACACAGATACGCAGTATTTT. Protein sequence: CASSPVLAGYTDTQYF.

In this sample, this clone turned up a few times. The chain joins TRBV15 to TRBJ1-4, with a weak D call TRBD1 (6 bases). Trimming took 1 base from V and 1 from J, leaving 10 bases between them. The CDR3 sequence is 16 residues long. CDR1 and CDR2 from the germline V gene are LNHNV and YYDKDF (reference sequence). CDR3 sequence (DNA): TGTGCCACCAGCAGAGGCAGGGGTCGAACTAATGAAAAACTGTTTTTT. It translates to CATSRGRGRTNEKLFF.

The chain links TRBV11-2 to TRBJ2-5, with 8 bases matching TRBD1. The CDR3 has 17 amino acids. Trimming removed 2 bases from V and 1 base from J; junction bases left unmatched: 9. The germline V gene has CDR1 SGHAT and CDR2 FQNNGV. The CDR3 DNA follows: TGTGCCAGCAGCTTAACCCCCTCAGGGACAGGCCAAGAGACCCAGTACTTC. Its translation: CASSLTPSGTGQETQYF.

CDR3 sequence: CASSFDGRGYGYTF. As DNA, the CDR3 is TGTGCCAGCTCTTTCGATGGCAGGGGCTATGGCTACACCTTC. The chain links TRBV6-1 to TRBJ1-2, with D possibly being TRBD1 (6 bases). V shed 8 bases and J shed 4 bases, with 17 bases lying between them. The CDR3 is 14 amino acids. Per the germline V gene, CDR1 is MNHNS and CDR2 is SASEGT.

The chain joins TRBV7-9 to TRBJ2-5, with D tentatively TRBD1 or TRBD2 (5 bases each). The DNA end is a closer match to TRBJ2-7, so the J assignment may be wrong. Germline loops: CDR1 SEHNR, CDR2 FQNEAQ (reference sequence). CDR3 length equals 11 residues. The CDR3 DNA sequence: TGTGCCAGCAGTTTTGGGGGCGAGCAGTACTTC. It specifies CASSFGGEQYF.

In this sample, this clone turned up a few times. V is TRBV30 and J is TRBJ1-1, with 8 nucleotides matching TRBD1. V was clipped by 0 bases and J by 4 bases; unmatched bases: 16. This CDR3 spans 18 amino acids. Germline V CDR1 and CDR2: GTSNPN, SVGIG (reference sequence). Written as DNA, the CDR3 is TGTGCCTGGAGTGTCCCCCGGAGCAGGGGGCCTTATATCACTGAAGCTTTCTTT. It codes for CAWSVPRSRGPYITEAFF. Combining the CDR3 with reference TRBV30 and TRBJ1-1 gives the whole variable domain SQTIHQWPATLVQPVGSPLSLECTVEGTSNPNLYWYRQAAGRGLQLLFYSVGIGQISSEVPQNLSASRPQDRQFILSSKKLLLSDSGFYLCAWSVPRSRGPYITEAFFGQGTRLTVV.

This clone was observed once. V usage is TRBV6-1 and J usage is TRBJ2-5; tentatively, D is TRBD2 (5 bases). This CDR3 spans 15 amino acids. The germline CDR1 and CDR2 sequences are MNHNS and SASEGT. V was pared by 5 bases and J by 2 bases, with 15 bases between. The CDR3: CASSTGFLEQETQYF. CDR3 in DNA: TGTGCCAGCAGTACGGGGTTCCTCGAACAAGAGACCCAGTACTTC.

The gene calls are TRBV2 and TRBJ1-2, with D tentatively TRBD1 (6 bases). Trimming stripped 7 bases from V and 4 bases from J, with 13 bases between. In germline, CDR1 is SNHLY, CDR2 FYNNEI. The length of the CDR3 is 13 residues. The CDR3 DNA reads as TGTGCCAGCATTCCAGACAGGACCTATGGCTACACCTTC. This encodes CASIPDRTYGYTF.